This TCR beta chain was sequenced in a study of T cell responses to AZD1222 COVID-19 vaccine. Study context: Second-dose intervals of approximately 4 or approximately 12 weeks were pooled. Whole-study results and caveats: Spike-specific TCRs gained breadth and depth after people received two AZD1222 doses.

As concerns this clone: Its target is unknown.

Clones were read by immunoSEQ multiplex PCR, and TCRdb kept only the in-frame ones, dropping some. The sample consists of around 89,000 clones, around 90% of them appearing once. Germline V gene sequence: CDR1 LNHNV, CDR2 YYDKDF (reference sequence). With 0 bases clipped from V and 2 bases from J, the junction kept 5 bases outside the gene matches. The CDR3 is made up of 16 amino acids. This clonotype originated in an adult in good health. The chain joins TRBV15 to TRBJ1-2; 8 bases match TRBD1. The sample in question was peripheral blood, obtained on day 0 of AZD1222 vaccination. The CDR3 is CATSRDAGQDNYGYTF. The CDR3 DNA reads as TGTGCCACCAGCAGAGATGCGGGACAGGACAACTATGGCTACACCTTC.